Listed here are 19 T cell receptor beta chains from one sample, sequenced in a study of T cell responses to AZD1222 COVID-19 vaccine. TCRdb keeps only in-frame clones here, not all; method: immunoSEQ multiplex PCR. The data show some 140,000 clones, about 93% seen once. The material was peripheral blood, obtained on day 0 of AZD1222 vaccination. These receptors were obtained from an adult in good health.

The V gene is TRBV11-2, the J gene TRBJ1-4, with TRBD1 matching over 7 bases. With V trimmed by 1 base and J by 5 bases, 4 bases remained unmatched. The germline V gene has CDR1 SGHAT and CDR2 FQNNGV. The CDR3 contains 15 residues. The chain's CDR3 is CASSLVDRPNEKLFF. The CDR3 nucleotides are TGTGCCAGCAGCTTAGTGGACAGGCCAAATGAAAAACTGTTTTTT. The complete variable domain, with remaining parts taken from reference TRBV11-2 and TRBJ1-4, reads EAGVAQSPRYKIIEKRQSVAFWCNPISGHATLYWYQQILGQGPKLLIQFQNNGVVDDSQLPKDRFSAERLKGVDSTLKIQPAKLEDSAVYLCASSLVDRPNEKLFFGSGTQLSVL.

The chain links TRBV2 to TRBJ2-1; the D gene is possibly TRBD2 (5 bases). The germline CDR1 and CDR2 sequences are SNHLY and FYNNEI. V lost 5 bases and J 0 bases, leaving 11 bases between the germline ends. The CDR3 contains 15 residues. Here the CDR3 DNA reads TGTGCCAGCAGTTTAGGACTCAGCTCCTACAATGAGCAGTTCTTC. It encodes CASSLGLSSYNEQFF.

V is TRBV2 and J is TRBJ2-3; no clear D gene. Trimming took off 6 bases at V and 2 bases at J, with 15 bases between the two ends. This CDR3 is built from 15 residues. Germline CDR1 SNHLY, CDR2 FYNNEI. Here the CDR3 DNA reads TGTGCCAGCAGGCGACTTCTCGTAAACACAGATACGCAGTATTTT. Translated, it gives CASRRLLVNTDTQYF.

The CDR3 nucleotides are TGTGTGAGCTCACCGTCTGGGGCCAACGTCCTGACTTTC. It codes for CVSSPSGANVLTF. The chain couples TRBV7-9 to TRBJ2-6; D gene ambiguous. The CDR3 is 13 amino acids. CDR1 is SEHNR, CDR2 FQNEAQ, per germline (reference sequence).

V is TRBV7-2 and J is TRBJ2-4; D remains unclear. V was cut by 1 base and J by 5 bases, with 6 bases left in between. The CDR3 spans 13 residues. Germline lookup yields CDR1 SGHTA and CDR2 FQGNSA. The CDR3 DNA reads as TGTGCCAGCAGCTTAGGACTTCAAAACATTCAGTACTTC. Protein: CASSLGLQNIQYF.

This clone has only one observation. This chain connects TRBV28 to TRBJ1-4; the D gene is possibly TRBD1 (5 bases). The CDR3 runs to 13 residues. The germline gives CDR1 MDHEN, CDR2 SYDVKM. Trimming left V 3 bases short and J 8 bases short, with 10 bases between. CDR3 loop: CASSLGVGEKLFF. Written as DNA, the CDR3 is TGTGCCAGCAGTTTGGGGGTGGGGGAAAAACTGTTTTTT.

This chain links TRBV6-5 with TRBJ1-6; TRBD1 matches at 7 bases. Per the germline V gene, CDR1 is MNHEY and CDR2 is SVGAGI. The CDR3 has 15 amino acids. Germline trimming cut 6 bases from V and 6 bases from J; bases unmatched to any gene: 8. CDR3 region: CASRPGDSVNSPLHF. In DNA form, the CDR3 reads TGTGCCAGCAGACCTGGGGACAGCGTTAATTCACCCCTCCACTTT.

The CDR3, as DNA: TGTGCCAGCAGTCCTACTAGCTACCACGAGCAGTACTTC. Its protein product is CASSPTSYHEQYF. This chain links TRBV12-3 or TRBV12-4 with TRBJ2-7; the D gene is possibly TRBD2 (6 bases). The CDR3 is made up of 13 amino acids. V lost 5 bases and J 5 bases, leaving 13 bases between the germline ends.

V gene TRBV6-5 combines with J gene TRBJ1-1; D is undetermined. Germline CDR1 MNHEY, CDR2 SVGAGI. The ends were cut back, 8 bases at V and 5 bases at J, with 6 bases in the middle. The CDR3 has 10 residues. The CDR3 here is CASQWTEAFF. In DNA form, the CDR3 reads TGTGCCAGCCAGTGGACTGAAGCTTTCTTT.

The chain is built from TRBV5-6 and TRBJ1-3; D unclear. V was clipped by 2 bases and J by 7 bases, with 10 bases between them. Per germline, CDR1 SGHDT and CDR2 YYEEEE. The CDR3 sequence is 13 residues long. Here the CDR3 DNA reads TGTGCCAGCAGCTTCGGACCCGAGAACACCATATATTTT. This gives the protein CASSFGPENTIYF. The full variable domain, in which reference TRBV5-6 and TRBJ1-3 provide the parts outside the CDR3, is DAGVTQSPTHLIKTRGQQVTLRCSPKSGHDTVSWYQQALGQGPQFIFQYYEEEERQRGNFPDRFSGHQFPNYSSELNVNALLLGDSALYLCASSFGPENTIYFGEGSWLTVV.

CDR3 region: CASHRTGGEAFF. The CDR3 region has the DNA TGTGCCAGCCACAGGACAGGGGGCGAGGCTTTCTTT. This chain joins TRBV27 and TRBJ1-1, with TRBD1 matching 11 bases. The CDR3 has 12 residues. The germline CDR1 and CDR2 sequences are MNHEY and SMNVEV (reference sequence). The V gene end was trimmed by 8 bases and the J gene end by 11 bases; junction bases not matched to a gene: 7.

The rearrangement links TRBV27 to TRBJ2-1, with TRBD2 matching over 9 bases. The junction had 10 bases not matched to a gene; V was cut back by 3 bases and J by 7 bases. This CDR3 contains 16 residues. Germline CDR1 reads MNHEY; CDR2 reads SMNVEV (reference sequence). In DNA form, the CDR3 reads TGTGCCAGCAGTTTCCCCGCAGCGGGAGGAGTAAATGAGCAGTTCTTC. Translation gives CASSFPAAGGVNEQFF.

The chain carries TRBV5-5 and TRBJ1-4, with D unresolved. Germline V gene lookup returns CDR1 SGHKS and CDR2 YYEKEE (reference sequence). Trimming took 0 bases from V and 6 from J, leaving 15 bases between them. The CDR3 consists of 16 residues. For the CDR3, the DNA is TGTGCCAGCAGCTTGGAAGGCCCAGGATCGGATGAAAAACTGTTTTTT. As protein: CASSLEGPGSDEKLFF.

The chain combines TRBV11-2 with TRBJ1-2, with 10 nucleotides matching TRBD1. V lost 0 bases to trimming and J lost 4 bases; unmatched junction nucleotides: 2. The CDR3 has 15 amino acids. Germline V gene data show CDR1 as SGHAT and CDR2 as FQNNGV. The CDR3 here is CASSLDGDRGYGYTF. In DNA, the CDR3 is TGTGCCAGCAGCTTAGATGGGGACAGGGGCTATGGCTACACCTTC.

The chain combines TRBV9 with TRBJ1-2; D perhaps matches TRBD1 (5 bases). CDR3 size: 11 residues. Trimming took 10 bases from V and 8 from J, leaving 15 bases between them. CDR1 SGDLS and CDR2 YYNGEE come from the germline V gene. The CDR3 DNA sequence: TGTGCCTCCGGCCCAGGGACCGGCTACACCTTC. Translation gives CASGPGTGYTF.

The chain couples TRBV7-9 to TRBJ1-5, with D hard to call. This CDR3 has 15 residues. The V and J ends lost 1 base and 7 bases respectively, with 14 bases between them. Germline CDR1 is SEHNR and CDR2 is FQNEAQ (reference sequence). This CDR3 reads CASSLGATPGQPQHF. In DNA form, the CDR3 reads TGTGCCAGCAGCTTAGGTGCGACACCGGGGCAGCCCCAGCATTTT. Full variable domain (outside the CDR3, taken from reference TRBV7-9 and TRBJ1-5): DTGVSQNPRHKITKRGQNVTFRCDPISEHNRLYWYRQTLGQGPEFLTYFQNEAQLEKSRLLSDRFSAERPKGSFSTLEIQRTEQGDSAMYLCASSLGATPGQPQHFGDGTRLSIL.

CDR3 bases: TGTGCCTGGAGTACGGGTGGGGCCGGAGAGACCCAGTACTTC. This codes for CAWSTGGAGETQYF. The chain uses TRBV30 and TRBJ2-5, with D possibly being TRBD1 (5 bases). Germline CDR1 GTSNPN, CDR2 SVGIG (reference sequence). The CDR3 spans 14 residues. V was trimmed by 2 bases and J by 4 bases, leaving 14 bases between them.

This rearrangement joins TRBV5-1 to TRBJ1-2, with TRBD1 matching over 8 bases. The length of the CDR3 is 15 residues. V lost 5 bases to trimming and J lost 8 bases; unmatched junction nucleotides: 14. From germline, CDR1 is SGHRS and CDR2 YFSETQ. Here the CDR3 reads CASRKGLTTGEGYTF. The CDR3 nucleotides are TGCGCCAGCAGAAAGGGATTGACGACAGGGGAAGGCTACACCTTC.

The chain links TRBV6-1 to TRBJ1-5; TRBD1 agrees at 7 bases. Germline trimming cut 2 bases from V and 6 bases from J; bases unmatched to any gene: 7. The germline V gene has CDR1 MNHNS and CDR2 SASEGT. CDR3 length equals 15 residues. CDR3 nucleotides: TGTGCCAGCAGTGAATGGGACAGCACAGCTCAGCCCCAGCATTTT. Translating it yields CASSEWDSTAQPQHF.